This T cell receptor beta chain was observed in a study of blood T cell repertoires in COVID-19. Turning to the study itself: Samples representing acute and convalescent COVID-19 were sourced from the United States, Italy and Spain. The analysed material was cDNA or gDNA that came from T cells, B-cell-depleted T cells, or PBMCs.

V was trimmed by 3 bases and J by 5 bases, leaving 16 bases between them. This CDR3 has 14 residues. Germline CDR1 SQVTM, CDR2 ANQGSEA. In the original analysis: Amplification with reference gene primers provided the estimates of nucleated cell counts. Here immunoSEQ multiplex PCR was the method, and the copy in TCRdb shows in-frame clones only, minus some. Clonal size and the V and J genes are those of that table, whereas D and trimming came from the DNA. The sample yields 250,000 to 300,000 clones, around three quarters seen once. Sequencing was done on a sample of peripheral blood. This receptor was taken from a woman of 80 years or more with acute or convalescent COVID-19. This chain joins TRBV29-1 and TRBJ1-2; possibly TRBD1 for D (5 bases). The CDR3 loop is CSVDMAGKGYGYTF. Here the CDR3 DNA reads TGCAGCGTTGATATGGCAGGGAAAGGATATGGCTACACCTTC.